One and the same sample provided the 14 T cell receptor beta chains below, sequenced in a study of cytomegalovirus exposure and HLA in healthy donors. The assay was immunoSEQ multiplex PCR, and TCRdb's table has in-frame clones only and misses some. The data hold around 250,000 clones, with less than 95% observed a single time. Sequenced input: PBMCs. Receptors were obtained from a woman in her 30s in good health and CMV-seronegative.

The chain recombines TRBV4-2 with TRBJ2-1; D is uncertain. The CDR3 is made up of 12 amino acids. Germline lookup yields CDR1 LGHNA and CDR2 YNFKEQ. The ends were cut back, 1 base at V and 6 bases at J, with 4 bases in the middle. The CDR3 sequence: CASSQGGNEQFF. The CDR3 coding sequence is TGTGCCAGCAGCCAAGGGGGCAATGAGCAGTTCTTC.

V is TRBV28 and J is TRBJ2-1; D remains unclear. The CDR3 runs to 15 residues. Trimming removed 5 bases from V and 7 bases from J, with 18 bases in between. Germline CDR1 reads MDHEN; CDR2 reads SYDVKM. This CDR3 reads CASSTSVGVGNEQFF. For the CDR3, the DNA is TGTGCCAGCAGTACGTCCGTTGGCGTTGGGAATGAGCAGTTCTTC.

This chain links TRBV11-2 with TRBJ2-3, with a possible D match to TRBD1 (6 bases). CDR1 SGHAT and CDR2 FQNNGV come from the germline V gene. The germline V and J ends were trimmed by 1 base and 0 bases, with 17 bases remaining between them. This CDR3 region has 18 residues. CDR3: CASSLGRGHKISTDTQYF. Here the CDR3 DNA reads TGTGCCAGCAGCTTAGGCCGGGGACACAAAATCAGCACAGATACGCAGTATTTT.

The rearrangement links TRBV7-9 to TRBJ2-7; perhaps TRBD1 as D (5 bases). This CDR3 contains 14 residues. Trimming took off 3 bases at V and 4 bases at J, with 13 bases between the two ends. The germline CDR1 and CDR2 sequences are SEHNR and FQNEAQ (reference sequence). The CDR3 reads CASSFSQELYEQYF. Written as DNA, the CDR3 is TGTGCCAGCAGCTTCTCACAGGAACTATACGAGCAGTACTTC.

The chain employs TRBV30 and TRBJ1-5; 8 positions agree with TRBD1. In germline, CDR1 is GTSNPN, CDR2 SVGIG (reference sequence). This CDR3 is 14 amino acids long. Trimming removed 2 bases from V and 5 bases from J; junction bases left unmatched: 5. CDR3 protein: CAWSPRTGYQPQHF. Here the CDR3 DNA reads TGTGCCTGGAGTCCTAGGACAGGGTATCAGCCCCAGCATTTT.

DNA of the CDR3: TGTGCCAGCAGCGTATCTTTACTCACAGATACGCAGTATTTT. Residues: CASSVSLLTDTQYF. This rearrangement joins TRBV9 to TRBJ2-3; D is undetermined. V gave up 1 base and J gave up 2 bases, with 8 bases separating them. Germline assignment: CDR1 SGDLS and CDR2 YYNGEE. The CDR3 spans 14 residues.

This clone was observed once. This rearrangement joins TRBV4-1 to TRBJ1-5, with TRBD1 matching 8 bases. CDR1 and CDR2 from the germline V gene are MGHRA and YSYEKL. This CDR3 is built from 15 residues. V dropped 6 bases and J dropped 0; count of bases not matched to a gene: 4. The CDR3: CASSPGQVSNQPQHF. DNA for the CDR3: TGCGCCAGCAGTCCGGGACAGGTTAGCAATCAGCCCCAGCATTTT.

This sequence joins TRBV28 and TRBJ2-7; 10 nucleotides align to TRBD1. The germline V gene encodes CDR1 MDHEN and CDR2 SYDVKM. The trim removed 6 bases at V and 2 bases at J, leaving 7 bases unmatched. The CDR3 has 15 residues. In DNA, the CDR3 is TGTGCCAGCAGCCCAGACAGGGGGCGAACCTACGAGCAGTACTTC. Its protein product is CASSPDRGRTYEQYF.

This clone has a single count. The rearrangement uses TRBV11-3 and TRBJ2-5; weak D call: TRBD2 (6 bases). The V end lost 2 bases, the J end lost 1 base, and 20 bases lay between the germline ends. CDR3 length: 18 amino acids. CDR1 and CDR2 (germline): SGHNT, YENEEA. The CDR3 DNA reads TGTGCCAGCAGCTTATCGGCTAGCGCCGGCGGGATCCAAGAGACCCAGTACTTC. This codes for CASSLSASAGGIQETQYF. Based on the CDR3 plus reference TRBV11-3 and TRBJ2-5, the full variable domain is EAGVVQSPRYKIIEKKQPVAFWCNPISGHNTLYWYLQNLGQGPELLIRYENEEAVDDSQLPKDRFSAERLKGVDSTLKIQPAELGDSAVYLCASSLSASAGGIQETQYFGPGTRLLVL.

The CDR3 DNA reads TGTGCCAGCAGCGTAGGAAGGGCGGACGAGCAGTACTTC. Translation: CASSVGRADEQYF. The genes are TRBV9 and TRBJ2-7; no clear D. The CDR3 totals 13 residues. Germline V lookup: CDR1 SGDLS, CDR2 YYNGEE. The V end was cut by 0 bases, the J end by 5 bases, with 9 bases between.

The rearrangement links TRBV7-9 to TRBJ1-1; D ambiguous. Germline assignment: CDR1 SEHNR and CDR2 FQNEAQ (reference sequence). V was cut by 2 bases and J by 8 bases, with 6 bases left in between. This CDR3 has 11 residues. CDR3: CASSLTAEAFF. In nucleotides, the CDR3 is TGTGCCAGCAGCTTAACGGCCGAAGCTTTCTTT.

The DNA for the CDR3 is TGCGCCAGCAGCAGGGCTGGACTAGCGGGAGTTTTGGTCAACCCCTACGAGCAGTACTTC. This translates into CASSRAGLAGVLVNPYEQYF. The chain couples TRBV5-1 to TRBJ2-7; 13 nucleotides line up with TRBD2. Germline V gives CDR1 SGHRS, CDR2 YFSETQ. This CDR3 spans 20 amino acids. The V gene end was trimmed by 4 bases and the J gene end by 2 bases; junction bases not matched to a gene: 18. The entire variable domain, with the rest obtained from reference TRBV5-1 and TRBJ2-7, is as follows: KAGVTQTPRYLIKTRGQQVTLSCSPISGHRSVSWYQQTPGQGLQFLFEYFSETQRNKGNFPGRFSGRQFSNSRSEMNVSTLELGDSALYLCASSRAGLAGVLVNPYEQYFGPGTRLTVT.

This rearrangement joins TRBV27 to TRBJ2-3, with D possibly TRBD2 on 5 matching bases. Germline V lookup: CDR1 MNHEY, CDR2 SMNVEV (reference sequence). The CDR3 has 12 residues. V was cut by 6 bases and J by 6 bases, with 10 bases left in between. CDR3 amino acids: CASRGRWDTQYF. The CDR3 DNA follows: TGTGCCAGCAGGGGGAGATGGGATACGCAGTATTTT.

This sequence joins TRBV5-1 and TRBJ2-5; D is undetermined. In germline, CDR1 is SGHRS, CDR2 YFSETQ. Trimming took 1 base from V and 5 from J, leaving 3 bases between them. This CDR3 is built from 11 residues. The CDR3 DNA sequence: TGCGCCAGCAGCTTGCGTGAGACCCAGTACTTC. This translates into CASSLRETQYF. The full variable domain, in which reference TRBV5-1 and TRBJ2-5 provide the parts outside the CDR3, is KAGVTQTPRYLIKTRGQQVTLSCSPISGHRSVSWYQQTPGQGLQFLFEYFSETQRNKGNFPGRFSGRQFSNSRSEMNVSTLELGDSALYLCASSLRETQYFGPGTRLLVL.